Listed below are T cell receptor beta chains from one sample, sequenced in a study of prognosis after radiotherapy for stage I lung cancer. TCRdb reprocessed the multiplex PCR reads with MiXCR, giving one entry per CDR3 protein. The repertoire has about 14,000 distinct CDR3 sequences, around 27% of them found once; the top ten carry roughly an eighth. The sequenced sample was PBMCs, obtained before or after stereotactic body radiation therapy (not recorded which). These receptors originate from a donor at least 50 years old with non-small cell lung cancer. CDR3s leave out the opening cysteine and the closing phenylalanine or tryptophan. Clone sizes are given selectively: once, few, many, or a class where the clone is expanded.

many	TRBV4-1	TRBJ1-5	ASSQIRVDQPQH
many	TRBV5-1	TRBJ2-7	ASSLGGTGGYEQY
many	TRBV19	TRBJ2-1	ASSKPSGPSYNEQF
-	TRBV19	TRBJ2-1	ASSMLEGGMGEQF
many	TRBV7-8	TRBJ1-4	ASSFGGPGQGNEKLF
medium-sized	TRBV19	TRBJ2-2	ASIPQGNAGELF
many	TRBV11-2	TRBJ2-5	ASSSEGQGDQETQY
many	TRBV28	TRBJ1-4	ASSLDTSTNEKLF
medium-sized	TRBV28	TRBJ2-3	ASSLILARSADTQY
many	TRBV19	TRBJ2-1	ASSMRIRISYNEQF
many	TRBV30	TRBJ2-7	AWSFRTGGTYEQY
-	TRBV5-6	TRBJ1-5	ARSQGDLWEDQPQN
many	TRBV3-1	TRBJ2-7	ASSLGRGYEQY
-	TRBV6-1	TRBJ2-2	ASSKSGIHTGELF
-	TRBV3-1	TRBJ2-7	ASSPDHPMGATTYEQY
many	TRBV3-1	TRBJ2-7	ASSRDPEGLQY